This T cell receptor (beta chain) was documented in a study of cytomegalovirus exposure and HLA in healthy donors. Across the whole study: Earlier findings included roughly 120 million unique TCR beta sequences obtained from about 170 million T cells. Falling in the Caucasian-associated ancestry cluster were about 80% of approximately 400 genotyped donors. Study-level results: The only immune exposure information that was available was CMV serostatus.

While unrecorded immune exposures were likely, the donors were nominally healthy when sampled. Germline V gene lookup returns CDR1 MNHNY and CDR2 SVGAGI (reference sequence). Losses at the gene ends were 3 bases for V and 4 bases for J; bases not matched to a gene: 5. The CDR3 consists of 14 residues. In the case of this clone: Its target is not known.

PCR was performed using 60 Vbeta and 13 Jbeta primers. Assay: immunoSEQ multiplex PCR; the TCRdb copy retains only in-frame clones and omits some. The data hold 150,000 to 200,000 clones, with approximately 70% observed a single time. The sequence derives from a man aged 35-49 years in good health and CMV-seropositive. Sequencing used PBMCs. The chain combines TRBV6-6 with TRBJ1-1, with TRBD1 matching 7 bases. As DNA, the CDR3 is TGTGCCAGCAGTTATGCCGGACAGGCCACTGAAGCTTTCTTT. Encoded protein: CASSYAGQATEAFF.